This paragraph covers one T cell receptor (beta chain) sequence. The repertoire was sequenced with immunoSEQ multiplex PCR; TCRdb's copy has only in-frame clones and lacks some. The sample carries approximately 120,000 clones, about 82% recorded once. This entry comes from a study of blood T cell repertoires in COVID-19. Germline V lookup: CDR1 SGHVS, CDR2 FNYEAQ. The CDR3 covers 16 residues. With 2 bases removed from V and 5 bases from J, the gap between germline ends came to 15 bases. The source of this sequence is a human donor in a cohort sampled during active COVID-19. Sequenced input: peripheral blood. This chain links TRBV7-6 with TRBJ1-4; D call uncertain. The CDR3, as DNA: TGTGCCAGCAGCTTAACCCCCGAGGGTGGGAATGAAAAACTGTTTTTT. It is translated as CASSLTPEGGNEKLFF.